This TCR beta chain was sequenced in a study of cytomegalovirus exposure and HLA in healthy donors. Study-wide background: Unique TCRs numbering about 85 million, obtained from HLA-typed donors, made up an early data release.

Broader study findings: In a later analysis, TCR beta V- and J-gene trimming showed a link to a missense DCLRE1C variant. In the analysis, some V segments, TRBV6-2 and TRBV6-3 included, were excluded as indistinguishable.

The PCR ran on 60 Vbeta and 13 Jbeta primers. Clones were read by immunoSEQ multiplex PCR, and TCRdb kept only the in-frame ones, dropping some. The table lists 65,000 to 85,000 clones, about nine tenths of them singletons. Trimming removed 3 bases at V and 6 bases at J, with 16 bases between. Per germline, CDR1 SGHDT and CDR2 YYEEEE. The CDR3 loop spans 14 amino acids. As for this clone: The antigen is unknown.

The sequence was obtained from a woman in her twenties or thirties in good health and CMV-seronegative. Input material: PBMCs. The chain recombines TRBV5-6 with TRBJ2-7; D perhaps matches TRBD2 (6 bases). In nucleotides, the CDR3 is TGTGCCAGCAGCTCCAGGCGAGGAGCGGGCGAGCAGTACTTC. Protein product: CASSSRRGAGEQYF.